The 23 T cell receptor beta chains reported below all come from one sample, sequenced in a study of blood T cell repertoires in COVID-19. Profiled with immunoSEQ multiplex PCR; TCRdb holds only in-frame clones, not every one. The table includes under 250,000 clones, approximately 83% detected once. Sequencing used peripheral blood. The receptors were sampled from a woman aged 60-75 years with acute or convalescent COVID-19.

The rearrangement links TRBV30 to TRBJ2-5; 7 bases are shared with TRBD2. CDR1 and CDR2 (germline): GTSNPN, SVGIG (reference sequence). There are 11 residues in the CDR3. Losses at the gene ends were 7 bases for V and 3 bases for J; bases not matched to a gene: 2. CDR3 region: CALAGKETQYF. The DNA for the CDR3 is TGTGCCTTAGCGGGTAAAGAGACCCAGTACTTC.

The V and J genes are TRBV6-2 or TRBV6-3 and TRBJ2-4; perhaps TRBD2 as D (7 bases). Trimming left V 3 bases short and J 4 bases short, with 19 bases between. CDR3 length equals 17 residues. The germline CDR1 and CDR2 sequences are MNHEY and SVGEGT. The CDR3 is CASSYVGAGAQKNIQYF. For the CDR3, the DNA is TGTGCCAGCAGTTATGTTGGGGCGGGGGCTCAGAAAAACATTCAGTACTTC.

The V gene is TRBV10-3, the J gene TRBJ1-1; possible D gene TRBD1, 6 bases. The V gene lost 7 bases and the J gene lost 7 bases, with 19 bases spanning the gap. This CDR3 has 14 amino acids. Germline CDR1 ENHRY, CDR2 SYGVKD. In nucleotides, the CDR3 is TGTGCCATCACCCCAGGACAGATCCTGGATGAAGCTTTCTTT. Amino acid sequence: CAITPGQILDEAFF.

This chain joins TRBV4-2 and TRBJ2-3, with unresolved D. In germline, CDR1 is LGHNA, CDR2 YNFKEQ. The CDR3 sequence is 12 residues long. V was trimmed by 0 bases and J by 6 bases, leaving 4 bases between them. CDR3 DNA sequence: TGTGCCAGCAGCCAAGATCTCGATACGCAGTATTTT. It specifies CASSQDLDTQYF.

This chain connects TRBV12-5 to TRBJ1-3, with D perhaps TRBD1 (5 bases). This CDR3 comprises 13 residues. The V gene's germline CDR1 is LGHNT and CDR2 FRNRAP. Trimming stripped 8 bases from V and 2 bases from J, with 10 bases between. For the CDR3, the DNA is TGTGCTAGTACCCCGGGGGCTGGAAACACCATATATTTT. Amino acid sequence: CASTPGAGNTIYF.

The J gene is TRBJ1-1, the V gene TRBV7-8; D perhaps matches TRBD1 (5 bases). From germline, CDR1 is SGHVS and CDR2 FQNEAQ. This CDR3 is built from 15 residues. The ends were cut back, 1 base at V and 5 bases at J, with 14 bases in the middle. The DNA of the CDR3 is TGTGCCAGCAGCTTAGGTGGTCGGGGGGTAACTGAAGCTTTCTTT. It yields the protein CASSLGGRGVTEAFF. The full variable domain, its missing parts supplied by reference TRBV7-8 and TRBJ1-1, is GAGVSQSPRYKVAKRGQDVALRCDPISGHVSLFWYQQALGQGPEFLTYFQNEAQLDKSGLPSDRFFAERPEGSVSTLKIQRTQQEDSAVYLCASSLGGRGVTEAFFGQGTRLTVV.

The V gene is TRBV5-6, the J gene TRBJ1-4; the match to TRBD1 covers 7 bases. From germline, CDR1 is SGHDT and CDR2 YYEEEE. The CDR3 contains 14 residues. V shed 0 bases and J 10 bases; nucleotides not matched to a gene: 6. CDR3 residues: CASSLVGGGGKLFF. The CDR3 DNA reads TGTGCCAGCAGCTTGGTAGGGGGCGGAGGAAAACTGTTTTTT.

The chain has TRBV19 and TRBJ1-1, with D possibly matching TRBD1 (6 bases). Germline V lookup: CDR1 LNHDA, CDR2 SQIVND (reference sequence). V lost 9 bases, J lost 7 bases, and 15 bases lay in between. This CDR3 is built from 12 residues. CDR3 coding DNA: TGTGCCAGCCCATGGACAGAGTATGAAGCTTTCTTT. Protein product: CASPWTEYEAFF.

The chain is built from TRBV6-5 and TRBJ1-3; D not certain. CDR1 and CDR2 from the germline V gene are MNHEY and SVGAGI. The CDR3 runs to 14 residues. The ends were cut back, 5 bases at V and 0 bases at J, with 8 bases in the middle. The CDR3 region is CASSSGRSGNTIYF. DNA for the CDR3: TGTGCCAGCAGTAGCGGCCGCTCTGGAAACACCATATATTTT.

The chain carries TRBV7-9 and TRBJ1-4; 8 bases are a match to TRBD1. Looked up from germline, CDR1 is SEHNR and CDR2 is FQNEAQ (reference sequence). J lost 6 bases, V lost 5 bases, and 5 bases had no gene match. This CDR3 has 14 residues. This chain's CDR3 is CASSPMGQDEKLFF. The CDR3 region has the DNA TGTGCCAGCAGCCCCATGGGACAGGATGAAAAACTGTTTTTT.

This chain joins TRBV3-1 (or the pseudogene TRBV3-2) and TRBJ2-1, with 10 positions matching TRBD2. The V gene end was trimmed by 1 base and the J gene end by 8 bases; junction bases not matched to a gene: 8. Germline V CDR1 and CDR2: LGHDT, YNNKEL (reference sequence). This CDR3 contains 16 residues. In nucleotides, the CDR3 is TGTGCCAGCAGCCAAGTGGGAGCGGGGGGGCTCGATGAGCAGTTCTTC. Amino acids: CASSQVGAGGLDEQFF.

This clone is a singleton in its sample. This chain connects TRBV6-1 to TRBJ2-3, with 7 bases that match TRBD2. V lost 2 bases, J lost 1 base, and 3 bases stayed unmatched. CDR1 and CDR2 (germline): MNHNS, SASEGT. The CDR3 loop spans 15 amino acids. CDR3 protein: CASSENRGGTDTQYF. The CDR3 DNA reads TGTGCCAGCAGTGAAAATCGGGGGGGCACAGATACGCAGTATTTT.

The V gene is TRBV7-2, the J gene TRBJ2-1; tentatively, D is TRBD2 (6 bases). The CDR3 consists of 15 residues. Per germline, CDR1 SGHTA and CDR2 FQGNSA. The V gene lost 6 bases and the J gene lost 3 bases, with 15 bases spanning the gap. CDR3 loop: CASSSAGTHYNEQFF. Written as DNA, the CDR3 is TGTGCCAGCAGTTCAGCCGGGACTCACTACAATGAGCAGTTCTTC.

The V and J genes are TRBV7-9 and TRBJ2-3, with 7 nucleotides matching TRBD2. There are 13 residues in the CDR3. The junction had 2 bases not matched to a gene; V was cut back by 0 bases and J by 8 bases. Germline CDR1 is SEHNR and CDR2 is FQNEAQ (reference sequence). Here the CDR3 reads CASSLAGLVTQYF. In nucleotides, the CDR3 is TGTGCCAGCAGCTTAGCCGGACTAGTTACGCAGTATTTT.

The V and J genes are TRBV4-2 and TRBJ1-3, with D maybe TRBD1 (6 bases). Per the germline V gene, CDR1 is LGHNA and CDR2 is YNFKEQ. Trimming cost V 0 bases and J 3 bases, with 15 bases left between them. This CDR3 has 17 amino acids. The CDR3 here is CASSQDFGGTFGNTIYF. The CDR3 nucleotides read TGTGCCAGCAGCCAAGATTTCGGGGGGACATTTGGAAACACCATATATTTT.

The rearrangement links TRBV11-2 to TRBJ2-1; 8 bases line up with TRBD2. From germline, CDR1 is SGHAT and CDR2 FQNNGV. The CDR3 spans 18 residues. V trimming: 1 base; J trimming: 12 bases; junction bases outside the gene matches: 20. The CDR3 reads CASSLGRGGGPKWHGQFF. The CDR3 nucleotides are TGTGCCAGCAGCTTAGGACGGGGGGGCGGCCCCAAGTGGCATGGGCAGTTCTTC.

The rearrangement links TRBV6-5 to TRBJ1-1, with a weak D call TRBD1 (6 bases). Germline-derived CDR1 and CDR2 are MNHEY and SVGAGI. V lost 11 bases to trimming and J lost 3 bases, with 22 bases between them. The CDR3 sequence is 15 residues long. The DNA for the CDR3 is TGTGCCTCGGGGACAAGGCCCACCGGGGACACTGAAGCTTTCTTT. Its translation is CASGTRPTGDTEAFF.

V and J are TRBV6-5 and TRBJ1-6; D unresolved. The V gene's germline CDR1 is MNHEY and CDR2 SVGAGI. The ends were cut back, 3 bases at V and 5 bases at J, with 14 bases in the middle. The CDR3 loop spans 16 amino acids. For the CDR3, the DNA is TGTGCCAGCAGTTATACAACCGGGAGAAATAATTCACCCCTCCACTTT. Translation: CASSYTTGRNNSPLHF.

The chain recombines TRBV2 with TRBJ1-6; a weak D match, TRBD1 (5 bases). Germline V lookup: CDR1 SNHLY, CDR2 FYNNEI. Trimming removed 1 base from V and 10 bases from J, with 8 bases in between. The CDR3 covers 13 residues. CDR3 sequence reads: CASSEEGRSPLHF. The CDR3 DNA reads TGTGCCAGCAGTGAAGAGGGGCGGTCACCCCTCCACTTT. The complete variable domain, with remaining parts taken from reference TRBV2 and TRBJ1-6, reads EPEVTQTPSHQVTQMGQEVILRCVPISNHLYFYWYRQILGQKVEFLVSFYNNEISEKSEIFDDQFSVERPDGSNFTLKIRSTKLEDSAMYFCASSEEGRSPLHFGNGTRLTVT.

The chain has TRBV10-3 and TRBJ2-2; TRBD1 might be the D (6 bases). The CDR3 covers 14 residues. Trimming removed 6 bases from V and 1 base from J, with 9 bases in between. Germline V gene sequence: CDR1 ENHRY, CDR2 SYGVKD. CDR3 amino acids: CAIRPDRNTGELFF. The CDR3 nucleotides are TGTGCCATCAGGCCGGACAGGAACACCGGGGAGCTGTTTTTT.

This rearrangement joins TRBV7-2 to TRBJ1-2; 9 nucleotides align to TRBD1. CDR3 length equals 13 residues. V lost 5 bases to trimming and J lost 8 bases; unmatched junction nucleotides: 6. Germline CDR1 reads SGHTA; CDR2 reads FQGNSA. CDR3: CASSETGGWGYTF. In nucleotides, the CDR3 is TGTGCCAGCAGCGAGACAGGGGGATGGGGCTACACCTTC.

The CDR3 DNA reads TGTGCCAGCAGCCAACCCGGGACAGGGGGCAACTATGGCTACACCTTC. Protein sequence: CASSQPGTGGNYGYTF. The chain recombines TRBV14 with TRBJ1-2, with TRBD1 matching 12 bases. The CDR3 is 16 residues long. With V trimmed by 2 bases and J by 2 bases, 3 bases remained unmatched. CDR1 is SGHDN, CDR2 FVKESK, per germline.

The chain carries TRBV3-1 (or the pseudogene TRBV3-2) and TRBJ1-2; 7 bases align to TRBD1. V was clipped by 3 bases and J by 7 bases; unmatched bases: 5. The CDR3 consists of 13 residues. Per the germline V gene, CDR1 is LGHDT and CDR2 is YNNKEL (reference sequence). In nucleotides, the CDR3 is TGTGCCAGCAGCCAGGACAGGAGAAGTGGCTACACCTTC. Encoded protein: CASSQDRRSGYTF.